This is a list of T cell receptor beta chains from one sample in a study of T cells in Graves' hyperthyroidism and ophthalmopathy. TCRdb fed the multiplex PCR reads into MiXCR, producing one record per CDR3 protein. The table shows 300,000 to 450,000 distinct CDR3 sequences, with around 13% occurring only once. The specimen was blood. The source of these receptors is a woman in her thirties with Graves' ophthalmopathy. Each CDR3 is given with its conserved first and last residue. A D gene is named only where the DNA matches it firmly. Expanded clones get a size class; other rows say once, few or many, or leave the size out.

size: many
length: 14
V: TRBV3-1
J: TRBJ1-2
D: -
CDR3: CASSQALGLSGYTF
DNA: TGTGCCAGCAGCCAAGCGTTGGGACTTTCTGGCTACACCTTC

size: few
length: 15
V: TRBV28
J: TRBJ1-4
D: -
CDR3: CASKPGLWVNEKLFF
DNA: TGTGCCAGCAAGCCCGGTCTTTGGGTTAATGAAAAACTGTTTTTT

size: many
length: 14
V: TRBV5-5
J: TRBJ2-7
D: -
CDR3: CASSSSPGTYEQYF
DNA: TGTGCCAGCAGCTCTAGCCCGGGGACCTACGAGCAGTACTTC

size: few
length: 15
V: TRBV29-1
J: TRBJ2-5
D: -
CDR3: CSVDKRAEGKETQYF
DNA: TGCAGCGTTGATAAGAGGGCAGAGGGTAAAGAGACCCAGTACTTC

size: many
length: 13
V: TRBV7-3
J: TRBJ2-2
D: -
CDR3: CASSLTEYGELFF
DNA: TGTGCCAGCAGCTTAACCGAGTACGGGGAGCTGTTTTTT

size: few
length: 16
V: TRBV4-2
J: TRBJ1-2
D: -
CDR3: CASSQGGTPTDYGYTF
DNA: TGTGCCAGCAGCCAAGGGGGGACACCCACGGACTATGGCTACACCTTC

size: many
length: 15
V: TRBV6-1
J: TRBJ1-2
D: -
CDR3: CASTTSGAGFYGYTF
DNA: TGTGCCAGCACCACCTCGGGGGCCGGATTCTATGGCTACACCTTC

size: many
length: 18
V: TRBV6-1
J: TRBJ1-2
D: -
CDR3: CASTKTPTRAVQFYGYTF
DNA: TGTGCCAGCACCAAAACGCCTACTAGGGCAGTTCAGTTCTATGGCTACACCTTC

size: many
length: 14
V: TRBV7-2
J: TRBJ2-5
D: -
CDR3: CASSLAWTQETQYF
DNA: TGTGCCAGCAGCTTAGCGTGGACCCAAGAGACCCAGTACTTC

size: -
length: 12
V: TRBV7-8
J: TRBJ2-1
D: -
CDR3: CASSRDIQEQFF
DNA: TGTGCCAGCAGCCGAGACATTCAAGAGCAGTTCTTC

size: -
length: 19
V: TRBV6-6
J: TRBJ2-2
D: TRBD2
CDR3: CASSYGALAGGLNTGELFF
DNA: TGTGCCAGCAGTTACGGCGCACTAGCGGGGGGCCTAAACACCGGGGAGCTGTTTTTT

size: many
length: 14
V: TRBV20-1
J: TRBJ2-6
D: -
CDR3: CSATGLSWANVLTF
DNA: TGCAGTGCTACAGGGCTCAGTTGGGCCAACGTCCTGACTTTC

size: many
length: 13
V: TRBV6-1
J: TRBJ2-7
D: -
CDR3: CASSFRDSYEQYF
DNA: TGTGCCAGCAGTTTCAGGGACTCCTACGAGCAGTACTTC

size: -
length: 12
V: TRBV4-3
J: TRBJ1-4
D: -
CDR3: CASSQQSTKLFF
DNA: TGCGCCAGCAGCCAACAGAGCACAAAACTGTTTTTT

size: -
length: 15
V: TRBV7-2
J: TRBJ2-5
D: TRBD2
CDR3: CASSLAAGVQETQYF
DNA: TGTGCCAGCAGCTTAGCGGCGGGGGTTCAAGAGACCCAGTACTTC

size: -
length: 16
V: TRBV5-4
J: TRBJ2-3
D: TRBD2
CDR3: CASSYGTSVRSDTQYF
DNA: TGTGCCAGCAGCTACGGGACTAGCGTCCGTTCAGATACGCAGTATTTT

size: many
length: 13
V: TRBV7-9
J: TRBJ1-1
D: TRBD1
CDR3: CASQGDRNTEAFF
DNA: TGTGCCAGCCAAGGGGACAGGAACACTGAAGCTTTCTTT

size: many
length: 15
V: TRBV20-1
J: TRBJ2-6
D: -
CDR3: CSARDEGLGANVLTF
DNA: TGCAGTGCTAGAGATGAGGGGCTTGGGGCCAACGTCCTGACTTTC

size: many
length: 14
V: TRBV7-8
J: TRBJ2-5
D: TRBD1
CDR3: CASSFNRGVETQYF
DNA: TGTGCCAGCAGCTTTAACAGGGGCGTAGAGACCCAGTACTTC

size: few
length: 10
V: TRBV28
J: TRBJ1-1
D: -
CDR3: CASSRAEAFF
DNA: TGTGCCAGCAGCCGGGCTGAAGCTTTCTTT

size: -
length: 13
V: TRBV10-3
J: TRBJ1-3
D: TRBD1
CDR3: CATFDRAGNTIYF
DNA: TGTGCCACCTTCGACAGGGCTGGAAACACCATATATTTT

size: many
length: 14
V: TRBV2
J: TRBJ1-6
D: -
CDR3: CASSEAPLNSPLHF
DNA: TGTGCCAGCAGTGAAGCACCGCTTAATTCACCCCTCCACTTT

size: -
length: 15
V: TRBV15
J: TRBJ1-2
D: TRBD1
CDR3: CATSRDGTGVYGYTF
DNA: TGTGCCACCAGCAGAGACGGGACAGGAGTCTATGGCTACACCTTC

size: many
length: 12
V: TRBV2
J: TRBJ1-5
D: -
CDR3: CASTPGNQPQHF
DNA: TGTGCCAGCACCCCGGGGAATCAGCCCCAGCATTTT

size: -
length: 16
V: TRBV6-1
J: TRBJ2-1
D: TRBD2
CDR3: CASSSHLAGGYNEQFF
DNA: TGTGCCAGCAGTTCCCACCTAGCGGGGGGCTACAATGAGCAGTTCTTC

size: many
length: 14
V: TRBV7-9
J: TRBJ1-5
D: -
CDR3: CASSSGRTNQPQHF
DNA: TGTGCCAGCAGCTCGGGACGGACCAATCAGCCCCAGCATTTT

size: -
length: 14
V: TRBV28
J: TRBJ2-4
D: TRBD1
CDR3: CASRAGTGVLIQYF
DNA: TGTGCCAGCAGGGCCGGGACAGGGGTTCTCATTCAGTACTTC

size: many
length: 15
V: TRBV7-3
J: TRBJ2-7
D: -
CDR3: CASSAPGGGSYEQYF
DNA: TGTGCCAGCAGCGCCCCGGGTGGCGGATCCTACGAGCAGTACTTC

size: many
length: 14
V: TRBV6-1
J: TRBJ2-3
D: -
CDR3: CASSYLTATDTQYF
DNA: TGTGCCAGCAGTTACCTGACTGCTACAGATACGCAGTATTTT

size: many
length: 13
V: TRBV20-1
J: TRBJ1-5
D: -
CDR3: CSASRSDNQPQHF
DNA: TGCAGTGCTAGTCGGTCAGACAATCAGCCCCAGCATTTT

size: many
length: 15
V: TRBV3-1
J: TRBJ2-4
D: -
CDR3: CASSQVTGHIDIQYF
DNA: TGTGCCAGCAGCCAAGTAACAGGGCATATTGACATTCAGTACTTC

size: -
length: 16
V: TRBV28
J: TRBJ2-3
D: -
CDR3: CAIELSGRRSTDTQYF
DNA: TGTGCCATTGAGCTTTCTGGGAGGAGGAGCACAGATACGCAGTATTTT

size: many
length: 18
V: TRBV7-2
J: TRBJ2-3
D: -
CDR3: CASSPSFSPGGRTDTQYF
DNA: TGTGCCAGCAGCCCTTCCTTCAGCCCAGGGGGGCGCACAGATACGCAGTATTTT

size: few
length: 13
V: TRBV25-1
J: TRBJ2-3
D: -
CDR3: CASRGGQWDTQYF
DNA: TGTGCCAGCAGGGGGGGGCAGTGGGATACGCAGTATTTT

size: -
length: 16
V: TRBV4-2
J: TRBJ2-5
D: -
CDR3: CASSPRRGSGGETQYF
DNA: TGTGCCAGCAGTCCTCGTCGGGGGTCTGGTGGGGAGACCCAGTACTTC

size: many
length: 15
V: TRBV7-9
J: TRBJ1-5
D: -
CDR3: CASSLAGQSNQPQHF
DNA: TGTGCCAGCAGCTTAGCTGGACAAAGCAATCAGCCCCAGCATTTT

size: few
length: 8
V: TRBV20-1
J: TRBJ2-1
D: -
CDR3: CSASAGIF
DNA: TGCAGTGCTAGCGCCGGAATCTTC

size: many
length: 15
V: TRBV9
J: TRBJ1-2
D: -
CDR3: CASSVEPRQGYGYTF
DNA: TGTGCCAGCAGCGTAGAACCACGGCAGGGCTATGGCTACACCTTC

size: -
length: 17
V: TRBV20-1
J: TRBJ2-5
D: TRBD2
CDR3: CSARLASGNIDTGTQYF
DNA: TGCAGTGCTAGACTCGCTAGCGGAAATATTGATACGGGGACCCAGTACTTC